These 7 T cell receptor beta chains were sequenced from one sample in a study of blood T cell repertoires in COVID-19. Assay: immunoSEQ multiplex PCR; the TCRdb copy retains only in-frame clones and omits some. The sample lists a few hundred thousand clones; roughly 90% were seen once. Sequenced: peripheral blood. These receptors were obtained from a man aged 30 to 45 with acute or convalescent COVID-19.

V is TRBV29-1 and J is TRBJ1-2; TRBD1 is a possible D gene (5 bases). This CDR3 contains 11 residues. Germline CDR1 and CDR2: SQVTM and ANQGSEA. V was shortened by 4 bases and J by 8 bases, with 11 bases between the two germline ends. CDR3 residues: CSVGAGFGYTF. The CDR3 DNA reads TGCAGCGTTGGAGCAGGGTTCGGCTACACCTTC.

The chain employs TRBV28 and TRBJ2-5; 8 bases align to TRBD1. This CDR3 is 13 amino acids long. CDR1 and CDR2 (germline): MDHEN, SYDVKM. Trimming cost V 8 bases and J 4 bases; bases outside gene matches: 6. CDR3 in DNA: TGTGCCAGCGGACAGGGATTGCGAGAGACCCAGTACTTC. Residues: CASGQGLRETQYF. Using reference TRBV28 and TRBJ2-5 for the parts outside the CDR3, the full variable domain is DVKVTQSSRYLVKRTGEKVFLECVQDMDHENMFWYRQDPGLGLRLIYFSYDVKMKEKGDIPEGYSVSREKKERFSLILESASTNQTSMYLCASGQGLRETQYFGPGTRLLVL.

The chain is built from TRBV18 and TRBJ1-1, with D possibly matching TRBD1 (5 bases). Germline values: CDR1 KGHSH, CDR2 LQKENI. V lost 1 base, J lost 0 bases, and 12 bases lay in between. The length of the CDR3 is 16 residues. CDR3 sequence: CASSPLAGNLNTEAFF. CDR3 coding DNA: TGTGCCAGCTCACCACTAGCAGGGAATCTGAACACTGAAGCTTTCTTT.

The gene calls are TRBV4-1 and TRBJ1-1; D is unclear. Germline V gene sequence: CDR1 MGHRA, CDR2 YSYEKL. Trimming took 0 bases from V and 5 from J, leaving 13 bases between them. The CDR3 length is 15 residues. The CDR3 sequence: CASSQDPGPGTEAFF. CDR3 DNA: TGCGCCAGCAGCCAAGATCCAGGCCCCGGAACTGAAGCTTTCTTT.

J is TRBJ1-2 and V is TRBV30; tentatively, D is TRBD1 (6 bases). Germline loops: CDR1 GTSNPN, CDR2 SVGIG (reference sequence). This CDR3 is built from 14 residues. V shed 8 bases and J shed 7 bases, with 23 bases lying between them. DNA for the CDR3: TGTGCCGGGACACCTGCCTCGGTGAGTGGTGGCTACACCTTC. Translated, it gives CAGTPASVSGGYTF.

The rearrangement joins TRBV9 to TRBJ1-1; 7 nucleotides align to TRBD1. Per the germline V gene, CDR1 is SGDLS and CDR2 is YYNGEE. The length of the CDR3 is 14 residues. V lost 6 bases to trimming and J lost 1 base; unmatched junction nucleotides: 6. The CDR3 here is CASTPGQRNTEAFF. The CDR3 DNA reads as TGTGCCAGCACACCGGGACAGAGGAACACTGAAGCTTTCTTT.

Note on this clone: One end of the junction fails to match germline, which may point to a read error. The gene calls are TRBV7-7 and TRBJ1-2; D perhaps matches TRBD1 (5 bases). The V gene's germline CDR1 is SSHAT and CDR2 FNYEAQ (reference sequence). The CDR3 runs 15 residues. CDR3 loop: CASNPGPQGSEGYTF. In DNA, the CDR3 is TGTGCTAGCAATCCCGGCCCTCAGGGAAGCGAAGGGTACACCTTC.